This T cell receptor beta chain is drawn from a study of blood T cell repertoires in COVID-19. The participants were between about 18 and 90 years old and came from some 25 US areas. As concerns this clone: The sample holds other DNA sequences that translate to the same CDR3.

Repertoires were generated with immunoSEQ multiplex PCR, while TCRdb's copy carries only in-frame clones and drops some. The table records about 220,000 clones, roughly 88% of them present only once. With 2 bases removed from V and 6 bases from J, the gap between germline ends came to 10 bases. Germline lookup yields CDR1 SNHLY and CDR2 FYNNEI. The CDR3 totals 13 residues. The chain links TRBV2 to TRBJ1-2; tentative D call: TRBD1 (6 bases). The TCR was taken from a woman aged 40 to 50 with acute COVID-19. Sequenced sample: PBMCs or T cells enriched from blood (not recorded which). The CDR3 is CASSERGGDGYTF. CDR3 bases: TGTGCCAGCAGTGAACGCGGGGGCGATGGCTACACCTTC.